This T cell receptor (beta chain) was captured by sequencing in a study of cytomegalovirus exposure and HLA in healthy donors. Study-wide results and caveats: Later on, a genetic analysis was performed. It linked a missense variant in DCLRE1C with V- and J-gene trimming of TCR beta. For presence/absence analyses, sequencing depth was assumed to be roughly uniform across donors. In a later analysis, CMV-associated beta chains were mostly HLA-associated, it appeared.

Comment on this clone: The antigen remains undetermined.

The CDR3 sequence is 14 residues long. Germline lookup yields CDR1 SQVTM and CDR2 ANQGSEA. J was trimmed by 4 bases and V by 7 bases; bases with no gene match: 7. The PCR made use of 60 Vbeta and 13 Jbeta primers. Measured with immunoSEQ multiplex PCR; TCRdb has only the in-frame clones, and not every one. The sample shows about 270,000 clones, more than 80% of them seen only once. This chain uses TRBV29-1 with TRBJ2-3, with 11 bases matching TRBD1. Material for sequencing was PBMCs. The clonotype was recovered from a man in his forties in good health and CMV-seropositive. CDR3 protein: CSERTGGEADTQYF. In nucleotides, the CDR3 is TGCAGCGAAAGGACAGGGGGCGAAGCAGATACGCAGTATTTT.